The T cell receptor (beta chain) under discussion was sequenced for a study of T cell repertoires in cytomegalovirus infection. Germline V gene lookup returns CDR1 LNHDA and CDR2 SQIVND (reference sequence). The CDR3 spans 17 residues. The V and J ends lost 2 bases and 2 bases respectively, with 18 bases between them. This clonotype was seen a few times. What it binds is not known. Study-wide points: CMV-specific HLA-C-restricted TCR beta clonotypes dominated the ex vivo response.

TCRdb used MiXCR to reprocess the reads, holding one entry per CDR3 protein. The sample carries about 300,000 distinct CDR3 sequences, over 20% recorded once. This chain joins TRBV19 and TRBJ1-1; TRBD1 is a possible D gene (6 bases). The sequenced material came from PBMCs. The sequence came from a human donor in good health (CMV status not recorded). Some clones in this sample may be carry-over from other donors' samples. The CDR3 sequence: CASSIRQGPTYNTEAFF. CDR3 bases: TGTGCCAGTAGTATAAGGCAGGGGCCCACGTATAACACTGAAGCTTTCTTT. Together with reference TRBV19 and TRBJ1-1, the CDR3 gives the full variable domain: DGGITQSPKYLFRKEGQNVTLSCEQNLNHDAMYWYRQDPGQGLRLIYYSQIVNDFQKGDIAEGYSVSREKKESFPLTVTSAQKNPTAFYLCASSIRQGPTYNTEAFFGQGTRLTVV.